Each of the 31 T cell receptor beta chains below was sequenced from the same sample in a study of cytomegalovirus exposure and HLA in healthy donors. The PCR was carried out with 60 Vbeta primers and 13 Jbeta primers. Generated by immunoSEQ multiplex PCR, the TCRdb table keeps only in-frame clones and is missing some. The repertoire includes 150,000 to 200,000 clones, around 64% of them detected once, and approximately 2.5% sits in the top ten. The sample comprised PBMCs. These receptors came from a woman younger than 45 in good health and CMV-seronegative.

In DNA form, the CDR3 reads TGTGCCAGCACGCAAACGGGACTAGTATATGGAGATACGCAGTATTTT. Translating it yields CASTQTGLVYGDTQYF. The V gene is TRBV28, the J gene TRBJ2-3, with TRBD2 matching 8 bases. Germline V gene sequence: CDR1 MDHEN, CDR2 SYDVKM. The CDR3 length is 16 residues. Trimming cost V 7 bases and J 5 bases; bases outside gene matches: 14.

The rearrangement links TRBV25-1 to TRBJ1-3, with 9 positions matching TRBD1. This CDR3 contains 15 residues. CDR1 and CDR2 (germline): MGHDK, SYGVNS. Germline trimming cut 9 bases from V and 2 bases from J; bases unmatched to any gene: 8. CDR3 DNA sequence: TGTGCCAGTACCATGGGACAGGGCCCTGGAAACACCATATATTTT. This gives the protein CASTMGQGPGNTIYF.

Only one count was recorded for this clone. The chain joins TRBV27 to TRBJ1-5; the D is unclear. Trimming left V 5 bases short and J 9 bases short, with 14 bases between. The CDR3 covers 13 residues. Germline-derived CDR1 and CDR2 are MNHEY and SMNVEV (reference sequence). The CDR3 DNA follows: TGTGCCAGCAGTGTGGTGGGAGTGGGGCCCCAGCATTTT. Protein sequence: CASSVVGVGPQHF.

The chain is built from TRBV2 and TRBJ2-5; D not certain. Matching the DNA end better, TRBJ2-7 makes the J call doubtful. The germline gives CDR1 SNHLY, CDR2 FYNNEI. The CDR3 consists of 13 residues. This CDR3 reads CASSPDLVDEQYF. CDR3 sequence (DNA): TGTGCCAGCAGCCCAGACCTAGTCGACGAGCAGTACTTC.

This chain links TRBV18 with TRBJ2-7; 12 nucleotides line up with TRBD2. Germline V gives CDR1 KGHSH, CDR2 LQKENI. After removal of 0 bases from V and 5 bases from J, the junction contained 5 bases not matched to a gene. CDR3 length: 16 amino acids. In DNA form, the CDR3 reads TGTGCCAGCTCACCACCTGGACTAGCGGGAACTAACGAGCAGTACTTC. Protein sequence: CASSPPGLAGTNEQYF.

The chain uses TRBV5-1 and TRBJ2-5; D may be TRBD1 (6 bases). The CDR3 has 13 residues. V shed 4 bases and J shed 5 bases, with 12 bases lying between them. Germline V gene lookup returns CDR1 SGHRS and CDR2 YFSETQ. For the CDR3, the DNA is TGCGCCAGCAGCGAACAGGGTAGGGAGACCCAGTACTTC. This codes for CASSEQGRETQYF.

The V call is TRBV6-5, the J call TRBJ2-7; tentatively, D is TRBD1 (5 bases). V was trimmed by 5 bases and J by 3 bases, leaving 8 bases between them. Looked up from germline, CDR1 is MNHEY and CDR2 is SVGAGI. The CDR3 totals 12 residues. CDR3 nucleotide sequence: TGTGCCAGCAGTACAGGAATCTACGAGCAGTACTTC. This translates into CASSTGIYEQYF.

The V gene is TRBV5-4, the J gene TRBJ2-7, with TRBD1 matching 9 bases. This CDR3 has 14 residues. Germline V gene lookup returns CDR1 SGHNT and CDR2 YYREEE (reference sequence). The junction had 5 bases not matched to a gene; V was cut back by 4 bases and J by 3 bases. CDR3 nucleotides: TGTGCCAGCAGCCCCGGGACAGGGTACTACGAGCAGTACTTC. The encoded protein is CASSPGTGYYEQYF.

This chain connects TRBV4-1 to TRBJ1-4, with D possibly TRBD1 on 6 matching bases. Trimming stripped 3 bases from V and 7 bases from J, with 9 bases between. The germline V gene has CDR1 MGHRA and CDR2 YSYEKL. This CDR3 region has 13 residues. CDR3 coding DNA: TGCGCCAGCAGCCAGGGGGCGCGTGAAAAACTGTTTTTT. Its translation: CASSQGAREKLFF.

V usage is TRBV4-2 and J usage is TRBJ1-6; 7 nucleotides align to TRBD1. The CDR3 covers 13 residues. With 3 bases clipped from V and 12 bases from J, the junction kept 5 bases outside the gene matches. Germline CDR1 reads LGHNA; CDR2 reads YNFKEQ. The CDR3 sequence is CASSQGTAKPLHF. DNA for the CDR3: TGTGCCAGCAGCCAGGGGACAGCGAAACCCCTCCACTTT.

The rearrangement joins TRBV28 to TRBJ2-3, with D perhaps TRBD2 (6 bases). Germline CDR1 and CDR2: MDHEN and SYDVKM. CDR3 size: 14 residues. The V and J ends lost 4 bases and 4 bases respectively, with 12 bases between them. CDR3 residues: CASSSGTLADTQYF. Here the CDR3 DNA reads TGTGCCAGCAGTTCCGGGACTCTGGCAGATACGCAGTATTTT.

A few counts support this clone. The chain has TRBV28 and TRBJ2-7; 7 bases are shared with TRBD2. Looked up from germline, CDR1 is MDHEN and CDR2 is SYDVKM. CDR3 length: 14 amino acids. V shed 2 bases, J shed 6 bases, and the junction held 7 bases outside the gene matches. The CDR3 region has the DNA TGTGCCAGCAGTTTAGACGGGGGGAGGGGCGAGCAGTACTTC. Translation: CASSLDGGRGEQYF.

This clone has more than one count but fewer than ten. This chain uses TRBV4-2 with TRBJ2-4; D might be TRBD2 (6 bases). The germline gives CDR1 LGHNA, CDR2 YNFKEQ. The CDR3 spans 16 residues. Trimming removed 3 bases from V and 8 bases from J, with 20 bases in between. CDR3 in amino acids: CASSQPATGVRDIQYF. As DNA, the CDR3 is TGTGCCAGCAGCCAGCCGGCGACGGGAGTCCGAGACATTCAGTACTTC.

In this sample, this clone turned up a few times. The V and J genes are TRBV7-3 and TRBJ1-1, with D perhaps TRBD1 (6 bases). Trimming took 3 bases from V and 5 from J, leaving 16 bases between them. The CDR3 has 15 residues. CDR1 SGHTA and CDR2 FQGTGA come from the germline V gene. The CDR3: CASSFAMGARTEAFF. CDR3 nucleotides: TGTGCCAGCAGCTTCGCGATGGGGGCAAGGACTGAAGCTTTCTTT.

This rearrangement joins TRBV29-1 to TRBJ2-5; TRBD2 might be the D (6 bases). The V end lost 3 bases, the J end lost 2 bases, and 10 bases lay between the germline ends. The CDR3 sequence is 13 residues long. From germline, CDR1 is SQVTM and CDR2 ANQGSEA. CDR3 residues: CSVDLGGQETQYF. The CDR3 DNA is TGCAGCGTTGATCTAGGAGGGCAAGAGACCCAGTACTTC. Full variable domain (rest looked up from reference TRBV29-1 and TRBJ2-5): SAVISQKPSRDICQRGTSLTIQCQVDSQVTMMFWYRQQPGQSLTLIATANQGSEATYESGFVIDKFPISRPNLTFSTLTVSNMSPEDSSIYLCSVDLGGQETQYFGPGTRLLVL.

This chain's CDR3 is CASSVVIGQGTEAFF. In nucleotides, the CDR3 is TGTGCCAGCAGCGTCGTAATAGGACAGGGCACTGAAGCTTTCTTT. The rearrangement uses TRBV9 and TRBJ1-1, with TRBD1 identical over 8 bases. Trimming took 2 bases from V and 4 from J; bases not matched to a gene: 7. Germline CDR1 SGDLS, CDR2 YYNGEE. CDR3 size: 15 residues.

This chain connects TRBV5-4 to TRBJ1-2, with D possibly matching TRBD1 (6 bases). The CDR3 is 13 residues long. Trimming took 6 bases from V and 0 from J, leaving 9 bases between them. Germline CDR1 reads SGHNT; CDR2 reads YYREEE (reference sequence). The CDR3 sequence: CASTAGANYGYTF. The CDR3 nucleotides are TGTGCCAGCACAGCAGGGGCTAACTATGGCTACACCTTC. Variable domain in full (rest from reference TRBV5-4 and TRBJ1-2): ETGVTQSPTHLIKTRGQQVTLRCSSQSGHNTVSWYQQALGQGPQFIFQYYREEENGRGNFPPRFSGLQFPNYSSELNVNALELDDSALYLCASTAGANYGYTFGSGTRLTVV.

The V gene is TRBV4-1, the J gene TRBJ1-3; 8 positions match TRBD1. The germline V gene encodes CDR1 MGHRA and CDR2 YSYEKL. The CDR3 is 15 amino acids. The junction had 3 bases not matched to a gene; V was cut back by 3 bases and J by 2 bases. The CDR3 sequence: CASSQQGATGNTIYF. CDR3 nucleotide sequence: TGCGCCAGCAGCCAGCAGGGGGCTACTGGAAACACCATATATTTT.

The chain's CDR3 is CASSPGLASEQYF. In nucleotides, the CDR3 is TGTGCCAGCAGCCCCGGACTAGCAAGTGAGCAGTACTTC. The genes are TRBV6-6 and TRBJ2-7; 8 bases align to TRBD2. The V gene end was trimmed by 6 bases and the J gene end by 7 bases; junction bases not matched to a gene: 8. The V gene's germline CDR1 is MNHNY and CDR2 SVGAGI (reference sequence). This CDR3 has 13 residues.

The chain recombines TRBV5-1 with TRBJ1-3; 8 bases match TRBD1. The V gene's germline CDR1 is SGHRS and CDR2 YFSETQ. This CDR3 region has 16 residues. The J segment lost 4 bases and the V segment lost 4 bases, leaving 10 bases of the junction unmatched. CDR3 in DNA: TGCGCCAGCAGCCTAGTCCAGGGGGCGGAAGGAAACACCATATATTTT. Residues: CASSLVQGAEGNTIYF.

This chain connects TRBV7-9 to TRBJ2-7; D call uncertain. Between the trimmed V and J ends, which lost 4 bases and 5 bases, there was a span of 12 bases. CDR3 length equals 13 residues. CDR1 and CDR2 (germline): SEHNR, FQNEAQ (reference sequence). The CDR3 sequence: CASSSRKRNEQYF. In DNA form, the CDR3 reads TGTGCCAGCAGCTCCAGGAAAAGGAACGAGCAGTACTTC.

The genes are TRBV7-9 and TRBJ2-5; D is perhaps TRBD1 (5 bases). V shed 0 bases and J shed 3 bases, with 11 bases lying between them. The CDR3 runs 15 residues. Looked up from germline, CDR1 is SEHNR and CDR2 is FQNEAQ (reference sequence). CDR3: CASSLALLGEETQYF. The CDR3 coding sequence is TGTGCCAGCAGCTTAGCGCTTTTAGGGGAAGAGACCCAGTACTTC.

The CDR3 coding sequence is TGCAGCGTAGTGGTAGCGACCTACAATGAGCAGTTCTTC. This codes for CSVVVATYNEQFF. The chain employs TRBV29-1 and TRBJ2-1, with D maybe TRBD2 (5 bases). Germline V gene lookup returns CDR1 SQVTM and CDR2 ANQGSEA. Trimming cost V 6 bases and J 2 bases, with 11 bases left between them. This CDR3 region has 13 residues.

The chain employs TRBV30 and TRBJ1-1; a weak D match, TRBD1 (5 bases). V was pared by 2 bases and J by 4 bases, with 11 bases between. The germline CDR1 and CDR2 sequences are GTSNPN and SVGIG (reference sequence). The CDR3 extends over 13 amino acids. This CDR3 reads CAWSKGRSTEAFF. The CDR3 bases are TGTGCCTGGAGTAAGGGGCGGAGCACTGAAGCTTTCTTT.

The chain joins TRBV29-1 to TRBJ2-2, with D unresolved. The germline V and J ends were trimmed by 2 bases and 4 bases, with 8 bases remaining between them. The germline V gene has CDR1 SQVTM and CDR2 ANQGSEA. CDR3 length equals 13 residues. CDR3 in amino acids: CSVESSGTGELFF. The DNA for the CDR3 is TGCAGCGTTGAATCTTCGGGCACCGGGGAGCTGTTTTTT.

The genes are TRBV7-9 and TRBJ1-1; D call uncertain. The length of the CDR3 is 13 residues. V lost 2 bases and J 1 base, leaving 5 bases between the germline ends. Germline V gives CDR1 SEHNR, CDR2 FQNEAQ (reference sequence). The CDR3 DNA is TGTGCCAGCAGCTTACCACAGAACACTGAAGCTTTCTTT. Protein product: CASSLPQNTEAFF.

The genes are TRBV7-6 and TRBJ2-1; 10 bases are shared with TRBD1. Germline-derived CDR1 and CDR2 are SGHVS and FNYEAQ. Losses at the gene ends were 2 bases for V and 6 bases for J; bases not matched to a gene: 4. The CDR3 extends over 15 amino acids. This CDR3 reads CASSLRDRGPNEQFF. The DNA of the CDR3 is TGTGCCAGCAGCTTACGGGACAGGGGCCCCAATGAGCAGTTCTTC.

A few counts support this clone. V is TRBV28 and J is TRBJ2-7; TRBD2 matches at 10 bases. Germline CDR1 and CDR2: MDHEN and SYDVKM. This CDR3 comprises 18 residues. V lost 2 bases, J lost 0 bases, and 10 bases stayed unmatched. The CDR3 reads CASSLHGLAGGNSYEQYF. CDR3 coding DNA: TGTGCCAGCAGTTTACATGGGTTAGCGGGAGGCAACTCCTACGAGCAGTACTTC.

This clone turned up a few times. In DNA form, the CDR3 reads TGTGCCAGCAGCCCCGCAGGGCTATACAATGAGCAGTTCTTC. It codes for CASSPAGLYNEQFF. This chain links TRBV11-3 with TRBJ2-1, with a tentative D call TRBD1 (5 bases). CDR1 is SGHNT, CDR2 YENEEA, per germline. V lost 5 bases and J lost 4, with 12 bases in between. This CDR3 contains 14 residues.

This clone has more than one count but fewer than ten. V and J are TRBV29-1 and TRBJ1-1; TRBD1 might be the D (5 bases). This CDR3 has 12 residues. The germline CDR1 and CDR2 sequences are SQVTM and ANQGSEA. Trimming shortened V by 3 bases and J by 3 bases, and 8 bases separated the two germline ends. CDR3 sequence reads: CSVEGRDTEAFF. The CDR3 region has the DNA TGCAGCGTTGAGGGCAGGGACACTGAAGCTTTCTTT.

This clone has only a few counts. The CDR3 protein is CASSYRTGRYEQYF. CDR3 bases: TGTGCCAGCAGCTACCGGACAGGACGCTACGAGCAGTACTTC. The rearrangement uses TRBV5-6 and TRBJ2-7; 7 bases map to TRBD1. The germline V gene has CDR1 SGHDT and CDR2 YYEEEE. V lost 3 bases, J lost 3 bases, and 6 bases stayed unmatched. The CDR3 is 14 residues long. The whole variable domain, filled in from reference TRBV5-6 and TRBJ2-7, reads DAGVTQSPTHLIKTRGQQVTLRCSPKSGHDTVSWYQQALGQGPQFIFQYYEEEERQRGNFPDRFSGHQFPNYSSELNVNALLLGDSALYLCASSYRTGRYEQYFGPGTRLTVT.